A few counts support the clone carrying this T cell receptor beta chain. Its cognate antigen is unknown. MiXCR reprocessed the PCR reads for TCRdb. The table records 30,000 or so clones, approximately 7.4% of them present only once. The data originate from a study of metastatic and nonmetastatic thyroid tumors. Study-wide background: Repertoires were compared across blood and tumor or nodule tissue from malignant and benign thyroid patients.

Thyroid surgery took place with no prior treatment in any patient. General study results and limits: In blood and tumor, TCR beta diversity was reportedly significantly higher in malignant thyroid tumors than in benign nodules.

The sequence derives from a female donor with papillary thyroid cancer or a benign thyroid nodule (not recorded which). Some clones in this sample may be carry-over from other donors' samples. Input material: blood.

DNA for the CDR3: TGTGCCAGCTCACCACCCGGGACATCAGTCAATGAGCAGTTCTTC. Translated, it gives CASSPPGTSVNEQFF. The V call is TRBV18, the J call TRBJ2-1; D possibly corresponds to TRBD1 (6 bases). CDR3 length equals 15 residues. Germline CDR1 reads KGHSH; CDR2 reads LQKENI. V lost 0 bases and J lost 6, with 12 bases in between. Filled out from reference TRBV18 and TRBJ2-1, the complete variable domain reads NAGVMQNPRHLVRRRGQEARLRCSPMKGHSHVYWYRQLPEEGLKFMVYLQKENIIDESGMPKERFSAEFPKEGPSILRIQQVVRGDSAAYFCASSPPGTSVNEQFFGPGTRLTVL.